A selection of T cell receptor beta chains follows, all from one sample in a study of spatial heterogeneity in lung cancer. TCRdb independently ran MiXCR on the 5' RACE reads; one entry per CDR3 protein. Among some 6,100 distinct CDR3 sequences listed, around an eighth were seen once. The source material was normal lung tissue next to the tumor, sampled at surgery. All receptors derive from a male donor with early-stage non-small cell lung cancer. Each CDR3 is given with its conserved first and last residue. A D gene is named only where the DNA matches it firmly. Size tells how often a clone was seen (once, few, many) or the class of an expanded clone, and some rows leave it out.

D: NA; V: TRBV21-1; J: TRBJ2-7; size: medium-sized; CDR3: CASSNERRLEGAEDEQYF; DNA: TGTGCCAGCAGCAACGAAAGACGACTAGAGGGCGCGGAGGACGAGCAGTACTTC
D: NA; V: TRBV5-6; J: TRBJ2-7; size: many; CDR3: CASSLDLGEQYF; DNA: TGTGCCAGCAGCTTGGACTTGGGCGAGCAGTACTTC
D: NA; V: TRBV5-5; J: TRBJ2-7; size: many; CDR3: CASSQVPTINYEQYF; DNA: TGTGCCAGCAGCCAGGTCCCTACTATTAACTACGAGCAGTACTTC
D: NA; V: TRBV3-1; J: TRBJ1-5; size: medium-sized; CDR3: CASSQGGGRAGNQPQHF; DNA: TGTGCCAGCAGCCAAGGTGGGGGCAGGGCAGGGAATCAGCCCCAGCATTTT
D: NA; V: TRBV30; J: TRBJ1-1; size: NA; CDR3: CAWSVGPYTEAFF; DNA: TGTGCCTGGAGTGTAGGGCCATACACTGAAGCTTTCTTT
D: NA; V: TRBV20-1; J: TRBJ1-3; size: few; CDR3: CSAESIQDGNTIYF; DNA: TGCAGTGCGGAATCGATCCAAGATGGAAACACCATATATTTT
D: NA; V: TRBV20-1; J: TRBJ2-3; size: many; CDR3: CSTLLGSTDTQYF; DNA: TGCAGTACCCTCCTAGGGTCGACAGATACGCAGTATTTT
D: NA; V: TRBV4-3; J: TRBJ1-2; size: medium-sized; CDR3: CASSQDGISHYGYTF; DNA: TGCGCCAGCAGCCAAGATGGGATTTCTCACTATGGCTACACCTTC
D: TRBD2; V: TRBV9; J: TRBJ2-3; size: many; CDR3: CASSGRAGEADTQYF; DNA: TGTGCCAGCAGCGGACGAGCGGGAGAGGCAGATACGCAGTATTTT
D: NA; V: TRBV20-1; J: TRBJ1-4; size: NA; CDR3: CSANLANEKLFF; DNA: TGCAGTGCTAACCTAGCTAATGAAAAACTGTTTTTT
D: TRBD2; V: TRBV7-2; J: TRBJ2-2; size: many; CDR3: CASSLAAGGGTGELFF; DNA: TGTGCCAGCAGCTTAGCTGCGGGAGGAGGCACCGGGGAGCTGTTTTTT
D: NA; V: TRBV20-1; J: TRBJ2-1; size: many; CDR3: CSAEGQGLRDEQFF; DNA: TGCAGTGCAGAGGGTCAGGGCTTGAGGGATGAGCAGTTCTTC
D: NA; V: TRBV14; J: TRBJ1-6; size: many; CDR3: CASSQVAGSSSPLHF; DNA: TGTGCCAGCAGCCAAGTGGCGGGGTCGAGTTCACCCCTCCACTTT
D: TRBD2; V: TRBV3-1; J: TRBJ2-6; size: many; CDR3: CASSPGQTSGVSGANVLTF; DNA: TGTGCCAGCAGCCCGGGCCAGACTAGCGGGGTCTCTGGGGCCAACGTCCTGACTTTC
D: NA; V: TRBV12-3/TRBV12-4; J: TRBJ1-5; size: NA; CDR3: CASGMAGGSNQPQHF; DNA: TGTGCCAGCGGAATGGCAGGAGGGAGCAATCAGCCCCAGCATTTT
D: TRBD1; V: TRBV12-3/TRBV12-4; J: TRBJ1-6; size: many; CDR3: CASIMTGSSYNSPLHF; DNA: TGTGCCAGCATCATGACAGGGAGCTCCTATAATTCACCCCTCCACTTT